Listed here are 21 T cell receptor beta chains from one sample, sequenced in a study of spatial heterogeneity in lung cancer. The study's findings and limits: Tumoral mutation counts were tracked by counts of expanded intratumoral alpha and beta TCRs.

TCRdb re-analysed the 5' RACE reads in MiXCR, keeping a single row per CDR3 protein. The sample gives 20,000 to 25,000 distinct CDR3 sequences, under 7.5% of which show up once; 10% is in the top ten. These receptors are not linked to any known antigen. Time point noted: sample taken at primary tumor resection. This sample comprised lung tumor tissue, obtained at surgery. These receptors came from a male donor with early-stage non-small cell lung cancer.

This rearrangement joins TRBV12-3 or TRBV12-4 to TRBJ1-1; D gene unclear. Between the trimmed V and J ends, which lost 6 bases and 4 bases, there was a span of 18 bases. This CDR3 is 15 amino acids long. The DNA for the CDR3 is TGTGCCAGCAGGTCGCAATGGGAAAGGACCACTGAAGCTTTCTTT. Its protein is CASRSQWERTTEAFF.

Turning to this clonotype: This clone may be a read error of a much larger clone one base away. The CDR3 end shows no conserved phenylalanine or tryptophan, and so a read error is likely. The DNA is omitted, as the CDR3 cannot be located on it reliably, and the CDR3 follows TCRdb's listing. V and J are TRBV6-6 and TRBJ2-7; the table's D call, TRBD2, has no DNA check behind it. CDR1 is MNHNY, CDR2 SVGAGI, per germline (reference sequence). The CDR3 is 11 amino acids long, termini counted. CDR3 sequence reads: CASSYRADKYL.

This clonotype appeared many times. The V call is TRBV29-1, the J call TRBJ1-5; perhaps TRBD1 as D (5 bases). The CDR3 sequence is 13 residues long. Trimming took 8 bases from V and 2 from J, leaving 13 bases between them. Germline loops: CDR1 SQVTM, CDR2 ANQGSEA. CDR3 in amino acids: CSYGDGRNQPQHF. In DNA, the CDR3 is TGCAGCTACGGGGACGGGCGCAATCAGCCCCAGCATTTT.

This clonotype has at least ten counts. The chain has TRBV7-6 and TRBJ2-2, with 9 positions matching TRBD2. The CDR3 extends over 22 amino acids. Germline trimming cut 3 bases from V and 2 bases from J; bases unmatched to any gene: 22. Germline V gene sequence: CDR1 SGHVS, CDR2 FNYEAQ. The CDR3: CASSLRSRISRAGGNNTGELFF. In DNA, the CDR3 is TGTGCCAGCAGCTTGCGCAGTCGGATTTCCCGAGCGGGGGGAAATAACACCGGGGAGCTGTTTTTT.

The chain carries TRBV10-3 and TRBJ1-2; 8 bases match TRBD1. Trimming removed 10 bases from V and 4 bases from J; junction bases left unmatched: 11. This CDR3 region has 14 residues. CDR1 and CDR2 (germline): ENHRY, SYGVKD. In nucleotides, the CDR3 is TGTGCCAGTGGACAGGGAGGTTTTATCTATGGCTACACCTTC. Protein sequence: CASGQGGFIYGYTF.

A few counts support this clonotype. V gene TRBV27 combines with J gene TRBJ1-4; a weak D match, TRBD1 (5 bases). V was pared by 2 bases and J by 7 bases, with 5 bases between. Germline CDR1 is MNHEY and CDR2 is SMNVEV (reference sequence). The CDR3 covers 12 residues. The CDR3 coding sequence is TGTGCCAGCAGTTTAAGGGGTGAAAAACTGTTTTTT. Translated: CASSLRGEKLFF.

This clonotype was seen more than once but under ten times. The chain is built from TRBV30 and TRBJ1-5; D gene ambiguous. CDR1 is GTSNPN and CDR2 is SVGIG in the germline V gene (reference sequence). Trimming stripped 2 bases from V and 4 bases from J, with 9 bases between. This CDR3 is built from 13 residues. The CDR3 nucleotides are TGTGCCTGGAGTTATGGACCGAATCAGCCCCAGCATTTT. Its protein is CAWSYGPNQPQHF. The full variable domain, completed using reference TRBV30 and TRBJ1-5, is SQTIHQWPATLVQPVGSPLSLECTVEGTSNPNLYWYRQAAGRGLQLLFYSVGIGQISSEVPQNLSASRPQDRQFILSSKKLLLSDSGFYLCAWSYGPNQPQHFGDGTRLSIL.

This clonotype was counted at least ten times. The V call is TRBV20-1, the J call TRBJ2-5; tentative D call: TRBD2 (5 bases). In germline, CDR1 is DFQATT, CDR2 SNEGSKA (reference sequence). The CDR3 extends over 12 amino acids. With 3 bases removed from V and 2 bases from J, the gap between germline ends came to 7 bases. CDR3 region: CSARTIQETQYF. Written as DNA, the CDR3 is TGCAGTGCTAGGACTATACAAGAGACCCAGTACTTC.

This clonotype was counted between two and nine times. This rearrangement joins TRBV5-1 to TRBJ2-2; D perhaps matches TRBD2 (5 bases). The ends were cut back, 3 bases at V and 7 bases at J, with 13 bases in the middle. This CDR3 is built from 14 residues. Germline-derived CDR1 and CDR2 are SGHRS and YFSETQ. CDR3 sequence: CASSSRTGVGELFF. The CDR3 DNA sequence: TGCGCCAGCAGCTCCAGGACCGGGGTCGGGGAGCTGTTTTTT.

The chain uses TRBV5-1 and TRBJ2-7, with 9 bases fitting TRBD1. Germline V CDR1 and CDR2: SGHRS, YFSETQ. The CDR3 length is 13 residues. V lost 4 bases, J lost 6 bases, and 5 bases stayed unmatched. As DNA, the CDR3 is TGCGCCAGCAGCGGAGGACAGGGGCCCGAGCAGTACTTC. Translated, it gives CASSGGQGPEQYF.

This clonotype was seen a few times. The genes are TRBV5-1 and TRBJ2-7; D gene ambiguous. The CDR3 contains 13 residues. CDR1 and CDR2 from the germline V gene are SGHRS and YFSETQ. Trimming removed 4 bases from V and 1 base from J, with 9 bases in between. CDR3 sequence (DNA): TGCGCCAGCAGCCCGTGGCTGTCCTACGAGCAGTACTTC. Protein product: CASSPWLSYEQYF.

This clonotype occurred many times. The chain uses TRBV20-1 and TRBJ2-4, with 9 positions matching TRBD2. Germline V gene lookup returns CDR1 DFQATT and CDR2 SNEGSKA (reference sequence). This CDR3 is built from 18 residues. Trimming removed 0 bases from V and 1 base from J; junction bases left unmatched: 10. CDR3: CSARDLGGSGGAKNIQYF. CDR3 sequence (DNA): TGCAGTGCTAGAGATCTCGGTGGGAGCGGGGGGGCCAAAAACATTCAGTACTTC.

This clonotype was picked up many times. The chain employs TRBV28 and TRBJ1-2; D is uncertain. The V and J ends lost 8 bases and 6 bases respectively, with 7 bases between them. Per the germline V gene, CDR1 is MDHEN and CDR2 is SYDVKM. There are 10 residues in the CDR3. The CDR3 region has the DNA TGTGCCAGCTGGAACAATGGCTACACCTTC. This sequence encodes CASWNNGYTF.

This clonotype was seen many times. V and J are TRBV25-1 and TRBJ2-3; 7 positions agree with TRBD1. Germline V lookup: CDR1 MGHDK, CDR2 SYGVNS. This CDR3 comprises 13 residues. After removal of 5 bases from V and 4 bases from J, the junction contained 3 bases not matched to a gene. The CDR3 here is CASSRQGADTQYF. CDR3 sequence (DNA): TGTGCCAGCAGTAGACAGGGCGCAGATACGCAGTATTTT.

This clonotype has a count of ten or more. The chain has TRBV6-2 or TRBV6-3 and TRBJ2-7; 11 positions agree with TRBD2. CDR3 length: 14 residues. Germline V gene sequence: CDR1 MNHEY, CDR2 SVGEGT. Trimming took 8 bases from V and 6 from J; bases not matched to a gene: 9. CDR3 coding DNA: TGTGCCAGCCGCCATACCGGGACTAGCGGCGAGCAGTACTTC. This codes for CASRHTGTSGEQYF.

The sample holds many counts of this clonotype. The V and J genes are TRBV28 and TRBJ2-7; a weak D match, TRBD1 (6 bases). The CDR3 length is 14 residues. V lost 6 bases to trimming and J lost 2 bases, with 14 bases between them. In germline, CDR1 is MDHEN, CDR2 SYDVKM. The CDR3 reads CASRRTDGPYEQYF. For the CDR3, the DNA is TGTGCCAGCAGGCGGACAGATGGGCCCTACGAGCAGTACTTC.

This chain uses TRBV27 with TRBJ2-2; D may be TRBD2 (5 bases). V gave up 7 bases and J gave up 8 bases, with 17 bases separating them. The CDR3 is 14 amino acids. Looked up from germline, CDR1 is MNHEY and CDR2 is SMNVEV (reference sequence). The CDR3 nucleotides read TGTGCCAGCACCCACCGACGGACGGGAGGGGAGCTGTTTTTT. It translates to CASTHRRTGGELFF.

In this sample, this clonotype turned up many times. The rearrangement uses TRBV5-1 and TRBJ1-1, with D hard to call. Germline V gives CDR1 SGHRS, CDR2 YFSETQ. V was clipped by 4 bases and J by 8 bases, with 9 bases between them. This CDR3 comprises 11 residues. In DNA, the CDR3 is TGCGCCAGCAGCCCGGGTGGGGAAGCTTTCTTT. It yields the protein CASSPGGEAFF.

In its sample, this clonotype was seen many times. This sequence joins TRBV15 and TRBJ1-5; unclear D gene. Germline CDR1 LNHNV, CDR2 YYDKDF (reference sequence). The CDR3 consists of 15 residues. Trimming pared 3 bases from V and 2 bases from J, leaving 11 bases between. CDR3 protein: CATSRARNGNQPQHF. The CDR3 region has the DNA TGTGCCACCAGCAGGGCTAGGAATGGCAATCAGCCCCAGCATTTT.

Many counts were recorded for this clonotype. The chain has TRBV4-1 and TRBJ2-1; D tentatively reads TRBD1 or TRBD2 (6 bases each). V gave up 8 bases and J gave up 9 bases, with 11 bases separating them. CDR1 MGHRA and CDR2 YSYEKL come from the germline V gene. The CDR3 loop spans 11 amino acids. The CDR3 here is CASVEGGEQFF. In nucleotides, the CDR3 is TGCGCCAGCGTCGAGGGGGGTGAGCAGTTCTTC.

This clonotype appeared many times. DNA for the CDR3: TGTGCCAGCTCGACTAGCGGGGGCACAGATACGCAGTATTTT. Protein sequence: CASSTSGGTDTQYF. The chain carries TRBV4-2 and TRBJ2-3, with 11 positions matching TRBD2. This CDR3 comprises 14 residues. Per germline, CDR1 LGHNA and CDR2 YNFKEQ. J gave up 1 base and V 8 bases, and 2 bases lay outside the gene matches.